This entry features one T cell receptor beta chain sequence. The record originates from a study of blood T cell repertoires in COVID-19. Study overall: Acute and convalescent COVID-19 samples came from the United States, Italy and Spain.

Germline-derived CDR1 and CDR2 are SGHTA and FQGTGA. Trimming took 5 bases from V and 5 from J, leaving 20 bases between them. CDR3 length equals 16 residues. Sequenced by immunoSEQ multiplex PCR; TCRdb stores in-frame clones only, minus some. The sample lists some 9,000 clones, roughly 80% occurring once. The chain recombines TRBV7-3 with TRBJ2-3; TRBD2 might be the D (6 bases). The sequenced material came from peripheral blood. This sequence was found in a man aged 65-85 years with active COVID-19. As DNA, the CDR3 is TGTGCCAGCAGCCTTAGGCAGGGAGGAAAGGAAGATACGCAGTATTTT. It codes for CASSLRQGGKEDTQYF.